This T cell receptor beta chain was identified in a study of molecular identifiers for immune sequencing clone quantification. Overall study context: Four of five splits of RNA from roughly 20,000 or 100,000 naive CD8 cells were sequenced in replicates.

From the PCR reads, TCRdb called clonotypes with MiXCR, one entry per CDR3 protein. The sample has some 680,000 distinct CDR3 sequences, 25% seen once. Germline lookup yields CDR1 LGHDT and CDR2 YNNKEL (reference sequence). CDR3 length: 18 residues. With V trimmed by 0 bases and J by 6 bases, 10 bases remained unmatched. Naive CD8 T cell sorting was performed on the CD8+CD4-CCR7+CD45RA+ phenotype. The sequenced material came from naive CD8+ T cells from blood, with Jurkat cell RNA spiked in. The subset was: FACS-sorted CD8+CD4-CCR7+CD45RA+ naive T cells. The receptor was isolated from a human donor in good health. Some libraries in this study had Jurkat cell RNA spiked in. The gene calls are TRBV3-1 and TRBJ2-2, with 10 positions matching TRBD2. CDR3 protein: CASSQDFQLAGSPGELFF. CDR3 nucleotide sequence: TGTGCCAGCAGCCAAGATTTTCAACTAGCGGGGAGCCCCGGGGAGCTGTTTTTT.